This TCR beta chain was retrieved from a study of response to subunit inactivated influenza vaccine. This CDR3 region has 15 residues. J lost 2 bases, V lost 4 bases, and 5 bases had no gene match. Germline CDR1 DFQATT, CDR2 SNEGSKA (reference sequence). This clonotype has only a few counts. Its antigen is unknown. Points from the study as a whole: Only a handful of new T cells, the authors suggested, are recruited with each seasonal influenza vaccination.

From the RT-PCR reads, TCRdb called clonotypes with MiXCR, one entry per CDR3 protein. The profile shows 550,000 to 800,000 distinct CDR3 sequences, around 14% of them singletons. The TCR sequence derives from a man in his forties or fifties who received an inactivated influenza vaccine. The gene calls are TRBV20-1 and TRBJ2-3; 11 nucleotides align to TRBD2. Sequencing used PBMCs from blood, obtained about 12 days after vaccination. Here the CDR3 DNA reads TGCAGTGCTATCCGGACTAGCGGGTACACAGATACGCAGTATTTT. It codes for CSAIRTSGYTDTQYF.